The rows below give T cell receptor beta chains drawn from one sample of a study of T-cell memory formation after mild COVID-19. TCRdb analysed the 5' RACE reads with MiXCR anew, one entry per CDR3 protein. The sample contains about 430,000 distinct CDR3 sequences, approximately 25% of which appear only once. Sequencing was done on a sample of PBMCs or a T cell subset sorted from them (not recorded which). These receptors all stem from an adult woman who had mild COVID-19 (a few samples of this study predate the infection). Cell type and time point are not known. Each CDR3 is given with its conserved first and last residue. Fields, in order: CDR3 DNA, CDR3 protein, V gene, CDR3 length, D gene, clone size, J gene. The D gene is left open where the match is weak. Clone size is not always given. Where it is, it says once, few, many or a class for expanded clones.

TGTGCCAGCAGCACCGGACAGGGTCCTAATGAAAAACTGTTTTTT,CASSTGQGPNEKLFF,TRBV5-5,15,TRBD1,-,TRBJ1-4
TGTGCCAGCAGCACGACTAGCGGGAGAACAGATACGCAGTATTTT,CASSTTSGRTDTQYF,TRBV7-6,15,TRBD2,few,TRBJ2-3
TGCAGTGCTAGAGATGTAGCGGACCTTTTAGATACGCAGTATTTT,CSARDVADLLDTQYF,TRBV20-1,15,-,-,TRBJ2-3
TGTGCCAGCAGCACCCAGGGGGTAGGGGAAGCTTTCTTT,CASSTQGVGEAFF,TRBV7-9,13,TRBD1,-,TRBJ1-1
TGCAGCGTTGAAATCAGGGTGCCAGATACGCAGTATTTT,CSVEIRVPDTQYF,TRBV29-1,13,-,-,TRBJ2-3
TGTGCCAGCAAACGGGGGGGCTTGGTAGATACGCAGTATTTT,CASKRGGLVDTQYF,TRBV2,14,TRBD2,few,TRBJ2-3
TGTGCCAGCAGTTTAGGGCCAGGGGATAGGGAGCCCCAGCATTTT,CASSLGPGDREPQHF,TRBV12-3/TRBV12-4,15,-,once,TRBJ1-5
TGTGCCAGCAGCCAAGAGCCAACCTGGGACAACGGCCGGGTGAAAACTGAAGCTTTCTTT,CASSQEPTWDNGRVKTEAFF,TRBV14,20,-,few,TRBJ1-1
TGTGCTAGCAGCTTAGGAGGGGACCTACGCACAGATACGCAGTATTTT,CASSLGGDLRTDTQYF,TRBV7-7,16,-,many,TRBJ2-3
TGTGCCAGCAGTCGGGACCCACTGTACTCTGGAAACACCATATATTTT,CASSRDPLYSGNTIYF,TRBV6-5,16,-,-,TRBJ1-3
TGTGCCAGCAGCCAAGAAGGGACCCTAACGGGGGGGCAGTATTTT,CASSQEGTLTGGQYF,TRBV14,15,TRBD2,-,TRBJ2-3
TGCGCCAGCAGCCAAGCCGGACAGGGGTACGAGCAGTACTTC,CASSQAGQGYEQYF,TRBV4-1,14,TRBD1,few,TRBJ2-7
TGTGCCAGCAGTCGACTAGCGGGAGTCTCCAATGAGCAGTTCTTC,CASSRLAGVSNEQFF,TRBV12-3/TRBV12-4,15,TRBD2,-,TRBJ2-1
TGTGCCAGCAGTTACCGAGATCGGGACATAGACTACAATGAGCAGTTCTTC,CASSYRDRDIDYNEQFF,TRBV6-5,17,-,-,TRBJ2-1
TGTGCCAGCGCACAGGGGGCGTTTGGCACCGGGGAGCTGTTTTTT,CASAQGAFGTGELFF,TRBV6-4,15,TRBD1,-,TRBJ2-2
TGTGCCAGCAGCTTAGTACTAGCGGTACGCACAGATACGCAGTATTTT,CASSLVLAVRTDTQYF,TRBV5-6,16,TRBD2,few,TRBJ2-3
TGCGCCAGCAGCCAAGAGAGCTGGGGAGGGCGGAAGAATCACTACGAGCAGTACTTC,CASSQESWGGRKNHYEQYF,TRBV4-3,19,TRBD2,-,TRBJ2-7
TGTGCCAGCAGGACAGGGGGATCCGGTCAGCCCCAGCATTTT,CASRTGGSGQPQHF,TRBV2,14,TRBD1,-,TRBJ1-5
TGCGCCAGCAGCTTTGGACGGTTGAACACTGAAGCTTTCTTT,CASSFGRLNTEAFF,TRBV5-1,14,-,few,TRBJ1-1
TGTGCCAGTTCTGCCTCGGGACAGGGGACCTACGAGCAGTACTTC,CASSASGQGTYEQYF,TRBV19,15,TRBD1,few,TRBJ2-7
TGTGCCAGCAGTTACGGCCCGTACGAGCAGTACTTC,CASSYGPYEQYF,TRBV6-5,12,-,many,TRBJ2-7
TGTGCCAGCAGCCCCCCGGGACAGGGGTGGATCGGGCAGTATTTT,CASSPPGQGWIGQYF,TRBV6-6,15,TRBD1,-,TRBJ2-3
TGTGCCAGCAGCCACCCGAGTCGGGACTCCAAGTACGGAAATACGCAGTATTTT,CASSHPSRDSKYGNTQYF,TRBV7-9,18,-,few,TRBJ2-3
TGCAGTGTCCTGCTCACCCGACTAGCGGGAGGGAGCAATGAGCAGTTCTTC,CSVLLTRLAGGSNEQFF,TRBV20-1,17,TRBD2,-,TRBJ2-1
TGTGCCAGCAGTCCGGACAGCCCGGATCAGCCCCAGCATTTT,CASSPDSPDQPQHF,TRBV12-3/TRBV12-4,14,-,-,TRBJ1-5
TGTGCCAGCAGCGACAGGGGGGGATCGTGGAACACTGAAGCTTTCTTT,CASSDRGGSWNTEAFF,TRBV6-1,16,TRBD1,few,TRBJ1-1
TGTGCCAGCAGCGTAAGGGCCCGGGAAGATACGCAGTATTTT,CASSVRAREDTQYF,TRBV9,14,-,few,TRBJ2-3
TGCGCCAGCAGCCAAGGTCCGGGACTTAACACCGGGGAGCTGTTTTTT,CASSQGPGLNTGELFF,TRBV4-1,16,-,few,TRBJ2-2
TGCAGTGCTAGAGACCTTCCACCGTCAGATACGCAGTATTTT,CSARDLPPSDTQYF,TRBV20-1,14,-,-,TRBJ2-3
TGTGCCAGCACAGCCACCTCAAGGGGCGAAGCTTTCTTT,CASTATSRGEAFF,TRBV3-1,13,-,few,TRBJ1-1
TGCAGTGTTAGGGGGGAGCGGTACGAGCAGTACTTC,CSVRGERYEQYF,TRBV20-1,12,-,-,TRBJ2-7
TGTGCCAGCAGTTTGGGTAAAGCGGGGGACACCGGGGAGCTGTTTTTT,CASSLGKAGDTGELFF,TRBV12-3/TRBV12-4,16,TRBD2,many,TRBJ2-2